The present T cell receptor beta chain was sequenced within a study of T-cell reconstitution after alpha-beta-depleted transplantation in children (dated by TCRdb to 2015 to 2016). About the full investigation: Using TCR repertoire profiling, the study quantitatively followed how T-cell immune reconstitution unfolded in children after TCRalphabeta/CD19-depleted allogeneic hematopoietic cell transplantation. Overall study outcomes, separate from this receptor: In some patients, the high TCRbeta diversity seen at day 60 was put down to recipient T cells and intrathymic progenitors that had survived conditioning. The apparently early recovery of alphabetaT-cell counts about two months after transplant reportedly depended on only several hundred rapidly expanded clones that came from non-depleted graft cells. Hyperexpanded clone frequencies declined over subsequent months; after one year, T-cell counts and TCRbeta diversity were mostly attributed to newly produced T cells.

V is shortened by 5 bases, J by 9 bases, and the region joining them spans 8 bases. The CDR3 has 11 amino acids, counting the end cysteine and phenylalanine. The kept DNA is CDR3 alone, 33 bases in frame from the first base. The CDR1 and CDR2 encoded by the germline V gene are MNHEY and SVGAGI. This clonotype was seen a handful of times. It lacks a known antigen. Within one base of it there is no much larger clone, and no base qualities were kept. Library preparation was by PCR. Sequencing used an Illumina HiSeq 2500. TCR library preparation used molecular barcoding, with unique molecular identifiers applied to normalize quantification of the TCRbeta repertoire. TCRdb reworked the public reads: Q25 trimming with fastp, MiXCR clone assembly, productive beta chains retained. For every CDR3 protein sequence, its rows merge into one entry that carries the most common genes and DNA. The sample table lists 300,000 to 350,000 distinct CDR3 sequences, 15% to 20% of them with a count of one. The ten most abundant clones make up just over 40% of the sample.

This specimen's treatment or condition label, interpreted: allogeneic hematopoietic cell transplantation with graft depleted of TCRalphabeta T cells and CD19 B cells. The transplant recipients were children given TCRalphabeta/CD19-depleted allogeneic hematopoietic cell grafts. The sequence came from a male patient aged 2 to 10 who had a stem cell transplant for acute lymphoblastic leukemia, so the T cells may come from the graft donor. This receptor chain uses TRBV6-5 and TRBJ2-1; the D region possibly corresponds to TRBD2 (5 bases align). This specimen was PBMCs, mostly from graft donor cells, taken 360 days after TCRalphabeta/CD19-depleted stem cell transplant. CDR3 region: CASSHGVEQFF. The DNA reads TGTGCCAGCAGTCACGGGGTTGAGCAGTTCTTC.